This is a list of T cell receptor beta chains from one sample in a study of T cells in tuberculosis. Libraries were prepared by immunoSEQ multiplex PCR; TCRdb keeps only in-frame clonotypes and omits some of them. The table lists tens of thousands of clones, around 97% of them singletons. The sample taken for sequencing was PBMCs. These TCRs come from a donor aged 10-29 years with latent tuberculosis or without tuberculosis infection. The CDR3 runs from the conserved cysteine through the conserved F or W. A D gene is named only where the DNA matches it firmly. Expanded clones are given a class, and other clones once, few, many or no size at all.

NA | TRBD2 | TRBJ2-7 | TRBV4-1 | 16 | TGCGCCAGCAGCCAAATGTCTAGCGGGGTGCCCTACGAGCAGTACTTC | CASSQMSSGVPYEQYF
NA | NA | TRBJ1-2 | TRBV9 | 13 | TGTGCCAGCAGCGTGGACACGAACTATGGCTACACCTTC | CASSVDTNYGYTF
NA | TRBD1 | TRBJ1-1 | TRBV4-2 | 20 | TGTGCCAGCAGCCTCGGGACAGGACGGGCAGGGCGGGTCATGAACACTGAAGCTTTCTTT | CASSLGTGRAGRVMNTEAFF
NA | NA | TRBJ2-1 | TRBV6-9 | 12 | TGTGCCAGCAGCCGCTCCTACAATGAGCAGTTCTTC | CASSRSYNEQFF
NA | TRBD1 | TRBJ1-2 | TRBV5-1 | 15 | TGCGCCAGCAGCCCCGAAGGGACAGGGATCTATGGCTACACCTTC | CASSPEGTGIYGYTF
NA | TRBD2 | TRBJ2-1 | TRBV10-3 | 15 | TGTGCCACCCGGACTAGCGGGGGGGCGTACAATGAGCAGTTCTTC | CATRTSGGAYNEQFF
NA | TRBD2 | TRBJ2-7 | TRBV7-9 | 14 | TGTGCAGCGGAGGCGGCTAGCGGGAGTTACGAGCAGTACTTC | CAAEAASGSYEQYF
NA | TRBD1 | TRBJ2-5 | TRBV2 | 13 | TGTGCCAGCAGTGAAGGGACAGGGGAGACCCAGTACTTC | CASSEGTGETQYF
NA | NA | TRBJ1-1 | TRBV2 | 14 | TGTGCCAGCAGTGTACAGGGTGGCGACACTGAAGCTTTCTTT | CASSVQGGDTEAFF
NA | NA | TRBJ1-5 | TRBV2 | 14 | TGTGCCAGCACCAAAGCGCGGGGGAATCAGCCCCAGCATTTT | CASTKARGNQPQHF
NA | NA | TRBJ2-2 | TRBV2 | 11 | TGTGCCAGCAGGCGGGGCGGGGAGCTGTTTTTT | CASRRGGELFF
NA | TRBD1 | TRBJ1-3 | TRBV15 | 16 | TGTGCCACCAGCAGATTGGCAGGGGGCAGTGGAAACACCATATATTTT | CATSRLAGGSGNTIYF
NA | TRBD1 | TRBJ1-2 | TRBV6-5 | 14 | TGTGCCAGCAGTTTCCGGGACAGGGTCTATGGCTACACCTTC | CASSFRDRVYGYTF
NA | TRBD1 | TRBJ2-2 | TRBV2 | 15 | TGTGCCAGCCCGGGACAGGGAGGTGACACCGGGGAGCTGTTTTTT | CASPGQGGDTGELFF
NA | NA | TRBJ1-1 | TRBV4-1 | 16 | TGCGCCAGCAGCCAGAGTCGCGTGGGGCTGGGCACTGAAGCTTTCTTT | CASSQSRVGLGTEAFF
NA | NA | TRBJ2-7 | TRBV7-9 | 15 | TGTGCCAGCAGCTTAGAGGCGGGACTCACCTACGAGCAGTACTTC | CASSLEAGLTYEQYF
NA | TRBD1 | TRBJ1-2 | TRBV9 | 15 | TGTGCCAGCAGCGTACAGGGGGCTAGTCCCTATGGCTACACCTTC | CASSVQGASPYGYTF
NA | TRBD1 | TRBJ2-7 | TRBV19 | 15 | TGTGCCAGTAGTATGTGGGCGGGACAGGCTTACGAGCAGTACTTC | CASSMWAGQAYEQYF
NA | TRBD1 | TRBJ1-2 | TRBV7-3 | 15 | TGTGCCAGCAGTGGTTCAATAGACAGGGCCTATGGCTACACCTTC | CASSGSIDRAYGYTF
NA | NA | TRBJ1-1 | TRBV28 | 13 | TGTGCCAGCAGTTCTACGCTAAACACTGAAGCTTTCTTT | CASSSTLNTEAFF
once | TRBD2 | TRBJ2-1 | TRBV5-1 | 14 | TGCGCCAGCAGCTCGCTAGCGGGAAACAATGAGCAGTTCTTC | CASSSLAGNNEQFF
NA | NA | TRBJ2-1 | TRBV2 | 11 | TGTGCCAGCAGGCGGGTAAATGAGCAGTTCTTC | CASRRVNEQFF
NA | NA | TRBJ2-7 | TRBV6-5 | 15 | TGTGCCAGCAGTTACTCGTGGACTGATACCTACGAGCAGTACTTC | CASSYSWTDTYEQYF
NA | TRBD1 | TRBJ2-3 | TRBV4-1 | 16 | TGCGCCAGCAGCCAGGCTCCGGGACAGGGCACAGATACGCAGTATTTT | CASSQAPGQGTDTQYF
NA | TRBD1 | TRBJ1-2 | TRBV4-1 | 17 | TGCGCCAGCAGCCAAGAAGTGAGCCCGACAGGGGGCTTTGGCTACACCTTC | CASSQEVSPTGGFGYTF
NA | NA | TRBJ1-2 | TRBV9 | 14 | TGTGCCAGCAGCGTAGCTGGAGGAGACTATGGCTACACCTTC | CASSVAGGDYGYTF
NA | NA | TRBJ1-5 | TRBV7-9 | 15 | TGTGCCAGCAGCCACTCTCGGAGACCTAATCAGCCCCAGCATTTT | CASSHSRRPNQPQHF
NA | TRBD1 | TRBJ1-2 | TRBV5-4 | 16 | TGTGCCAGTAGCTCGATGTTCCGGGACAGGCGCTATGGCTACACCTTC | CASSSMFRDRRYGYTF
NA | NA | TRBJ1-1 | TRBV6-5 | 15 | TGTGCCAGCAGTTATTTGGGGCAACAGAACACTGAAGCTTTCTTT | CASSYLGQQNTEAFF